These 25 T cell receptor beta chains were sequenced from one sample in a study of T cell changes during pregnancy in multiple sclerosis. Profiling relied on immunoSEQ multiplex PCR, and the TCRdb table lists in-frame clones only, not all of them. The sample carries approximately 17,000 clones, around 95% recorded once. Here the sequenced sample was peripheral blood, taken in the third trimester of pregnancy. These receptors all stem from a female donor with multiple sclerosis, enrolled in a pregnancy study.

The chain employs TRBV27 and TRBJ2-2, with a tentative D call TRBD1 (6 bases). The CDR3 is 16 amino acids. Germline V lookup: CDR1 MNHEY, CDR2 SMNVEV (reference sequence). V lost 3 bases to trimming and J lost 5 bases, with 16 bases between them. CDR3 sequence: CASSFLTGLKTGELFF. The DNA of the CDR3 is TGTGCCAGCAGTTTTTTGACAGGACTTAAAACCGGGGAGCTGTTTTTT.

The chain recombines TRBV5-1 with TRBJ1-2; a weak D match, TRBD1 (6 bases). The CDR3 sequence is 14 residues long. Germline V CDR1 and CDR2: SGHRS, YFSETQ. Trimming cost V 1 base and J 2 bases, with 9 bases left between them. This CDR3 is CASSLKTGNYGYTF. As DNA, the CDR3 is TGCGCCAGCAGCTTGAAGACAGGAAACTATGGCTACACCTTC.

V usage is TRBV19 and J usage is TRBJ1-3, with D possibly being TRBD1 (6 bases). V gave up 3 bases and J gave up 0 bases, with 9 bases separating them. Germline V gives CDR1 LNHDA, CDR2 SQIVND (reference sequence). CDR3 length equals 15 residues. The CDR3 sequence is CASSIDRTSGNTIYF. The CDR3 DNA is TGTGCCAGTAGTATTGACAGGACCTCTGGAAACACCATATATTTT.

The rearrangement links TRBV5-1 to TRBJ1-1; D is undetermined. The CDR3 consists of 14 residues. The germline gives CDR1 SGHRS, CDR2 YFSETQ. V was pared by 0 bases and J by 1 base, with 7 bases between. CDR3 loop: CASSLAQRNTEAFF. The CDR3 nucleotides are TGCGCCAGCAGCTTGGCACAGAGGAACACTGAAGCTTTCTTT.

CDR3 nucleotide sequence: TGCGCCAGCAGCCAAGCCCGGTCGAGCGGGGAAGATACGCAGTATTTT. It is translated as CASSQARSSGEDTQYF. This chain links TRBV4-3 with TRBJ2-3, with 7 positions matching TRBD2. The CDR3 contains 16 residues. Germline CDR1 and CDR2: LGHNA and YSLEER. The trim removed 1 base at V and 5 bases at J, leaving 9 bases unmatched.

V usage is TRBV14 and J usage is TRBJ2-2; TRBD1 is a possible D gene (6 bases). CDR1 and CDR2 from the germline V gene are SGHDN and FVKESK. Trimming left V 6 bases short and J 1 base short, with 9 bases between. The CDR3 covers 14 residues. The CDR3 DNA follows: TGTGCCAGCAGTTGGACAGTGAACACCGGGGAGCTGTTTTTT. Translating gives CASSWTVNTGELFF.

This chain connects TRBV5-4 to TRBJ2-2, with no clear D. The V gene lost 3 bases and the J gene lost 4 bases, with 7 bases spanning the gap. The CDR3 sequence is 13 residues long. CDR1 is SGHNT, CDR2 YYREEE, per germline (reference sequence). The CDR3 spells CASSSQLTGELFF. CDR3 nucleotide sequence: TGTGCCAGCAGCTCACAGCTCACCGGGGAGCTGTTTTTT. Supplemented by reference TRBV5-4 and TRBJ2-2, the full variable domain reads ETGVTQSPTHLIKTRGQQVTLRCSSQSGHNTVSWYQQALGQGPQFIFQYYREEENGRGNFPPRFSGLQFPNYSSELNVNALELDDSALYLCASSSQLTGELFFGEGSRLTVL.

The V gene is TRBV30, the J gene TRBJ2-5; D not certain. Germline-derived CDR1 and CDR2 are GTSNPN and SVGIG (reference sequence). The CDR3 length is 15 residues. V was cut by 0 bases and J by 4 bases, with 15 bases left in between. The CDR3 is CAWSVAARPRETQYF. In DNA form, the CDR3 reads TGTGCCTGGAGTGTGGCAGCGCGGCCTAGAGAGACCCAGTACTTC.

A single count supports this clone. The rearrangement uses TRBV2 and TRBJ2-2; 7 bases agree with TRBD2. CDR3 length: 15 amino acids. V lost 5 bases and J lost 4; bases outside the gene matches: 7. The germline gives CDR1 SNHLY, CDR2 FYNNEI. As DNA, the CDR3 is TGTGCCAGCAGTTCAAGCGGGGCTAGCACCGGGGAGCTGTTTTTT. Translation gives CASSSSGASTGELFF.

DNA of the CDR3: TGCGCCAGCAGTAGGGACAGAATCCTTACCCGGGGGGCTTTCTTT. This gives the protein CASSRDRILTRGAFF. The gene calls are TRBV4-1 and TRBJ1-1; 7 nucleotides match TRBD1. CDR3 length: 15 amino acids. Germline V gene lookup returns CDR1 MGHRA and CDR2 YSYEKL. Trimming cost V 6 bases and J 11 bases; bases outside gene matches: 18.

The chain recombines TRBV2 with TRBJ1-1; tentatively, D is TRBD1 (6 bases). V was cut by 5 bases and J by 0 bases, with 16 bases left in between. Germline-derived CDR1 and CDR2 are SNHLY and FYNNEI. CDR3 length: 16 residues. In nucleotides, the CDR3 is TGTGCCAGCAGTCGTCTGTTGGGGGCTATGAACACTGAAGCTTTCTTT. Translating gives CASSRLLGAMNTEAFF.

The chain combines TRBV19 with TRBJ2-7; 12 bases are shared with TRBD2. V was pared by 0 bases and J by 3 bases, with 0 bases of the junction left unmatched. Germline CDR1 is LNHDA and CDR2 is SQIVND (reference sequence). This CDR3 has 15 residues. CDR3 residues: CASSIETSGSYEQYF. CDR3 nucleotides: TGTGCCAGTAGTATAGAGACTAGCGGGAGCTACGAGCAGTACTTC.

CDR3 loop: CASSLAGTGSDTQYF. The CDR3, as DNA: TGTGCCAGCAGCTTAGCGGGGACAGGGTCAGATACGCAGTATTTT. The V call is TRBV7-9, the J call TRBJ2-3, with 9 positions matching TRBD1. The V and J ends lost 0 bases and 4 bases, in that order; junction bases with no gene match: 2. CDR1 SEHNR and CDR2 FQNEAQ come from the germline V gene (reference sequence). The CDR3 extends over 15 amino acids. Combining the CDR3 with reference TRBV7-9 and TRBJ2-3 gives the whole variable domain DTGVSQNPRHKITKRGQNVTFRCDPISEHNRLYWYRQTLGQGPEFLTYFQNEAQLEKSRLLSDRFSAERPKGSFSTLEIQRTEQGDSAMYLCASSLAGTGSDTQYFGPGTRLTVL.

The chain has TRBV18 and TRBJ2-1; TRBD2 aligns across 8 bases. Germline lookup yields CDR1 KGHSH and CDR2 LQKENI. After removal of 5 bases from V and 8 bases from J, the junction contained 5 bases not matched to a gene. This CDR3 spans 13 amino acids. The CDR3, as DNA: TGTGCCAGCTCAACCGGGGGGGGCGATGAGCAGTTCTTC. Amino acid sequence: CASSTGGGDEQFF. Variable domain in full (rest from reference TRBV18 and TRBJ2-1): NAGVMQNPRHLVRRRGQEARLRCSPMKGHSHVYWYRQLPEEGLKFMVYLQKENIIDESGMPKERFSAEFPKEGPSILRIQQVVRGDSAAYFCASSTGGGDEQFFGPGTRLTVL.

The chain joins TRBV7-3 to TRBJ1-1; D unclear. This CDR3 spans 13 amino acids. The germline CDR1 and CDR2 sequences are SGHTA and FQGTGA. V lost 1 base and J lost 7, with 10 bases in between. As DNA, the CDR3 is TGTGCCAGCAGCTTAAAGATGGCAGATGAAGCTTTCTTT. Its translation is CASSLKMADEAFF.

The genes are TRBV5-1 and TRBJ2-7, with D possibly being TRBD1 (6 bases). The CDR3 is 14 amino acids. The germline V gene encodes CDR1 SGHRS and CDR2 YFSETQ. The V end was cut by 1 base, the J end by 2 bases, with 10 bases between. CDR3 sequence: CASSLRQDTYEQYF. CDR3 coding DNA: TGCGCCAGCAGCTTGCGACAGGACACCTACGAGCAGTACTTC.

V is TRBV6-1 and J is TRBJ2-5, with D possibly matching TRBD1 (5 bases). Looked up from germline, CDR1 is MNHNS and CDR2 is SASEGT. The CDR3 runs 13 residues. Between the trimmed V and J ends, which lost 4 bases and 3 bases, there was a span of 9 bases. The CDR3 DNA sequence: TGTGCCAGCAGTGGGACAATAAAAGAGACCCAGTACTTC. This codes for CASSGTIKETQYF.

This sequence joins TRBV6-5 and TRBJ2-1; 14 positions match TRBD2. J was trimmed by 7 bases and V by 6 bases; bases with no gene match: 5. The CDR3 has 15 residues. Germline lookup yields CDR1 MNHEY and CDR2 SVGAGI. Here the CDR3 reads CASRGLAGGNNEQFF. DNA of the CDR3: TGTGCCAGCAGAGGACTAGCGGGGGGTAATAATGAGCAGTTCTTC.

The chain couples TRBV5-5 to TRBJ1-5; D is possibly TRBD1 (6 bases). V was shortened by 1 base and J by 0 bases, with 11 bases between the two germline ends. Per germline, CDR1 SGHKS and CDR2 YYEKEE (reference sequence). CDR3 length: 16 amino acids. Here the CDR3 reads CASSLRGGGSNQPQHF. Here the CDR3 DNA reads TGTGCCAGCAGCTTGCGGGGAGGGGGTAGCAATCAGCCCCAGCATTTT.

The rearrangement uses TRBV7-9 and TRBJ1-3; no firm D call. The CDR3 totals 16 residues. V gave up 6 bases and J gave up 3 bases, with 18 bases separating them. CDR1 is SEHNR, CDR2 FQNEAQ, per germline (reference sequence). The CDR3 DNA reads TGTGCCAGCAGTTGGCGAGGGAGAGGCCTTGGAAACACCATATATTTT. It yields the protein CASSWRGRGLGNTIYF.

V usage is TRBV4-3 and J usage is TRBJ2-2; the D gene is possibly TRBD1 (6 bases). The CDR3 is made up of 14 amino acids. Between the trimmed V and J ends, which lost 4 bases and 5 bases, there was a span of 11 bases. Germline lookup yields CDR1 LGHNA and CDR2 YSLEER. CDR3 amino acids: CASSLRGQTGELFF. The CDR3 DNA follows: TGCGCCAGCAGCCTTCGAGGACAGACCGGGGAGCTGTTTTTT.

The rearrangement uses TRBV11-2 and TRBJ1-2; 10 nucleotides match TRBD1. CDR3 size: 15 residues. The germline V gene has CDR1 SGHAT and CDR2 FQNNGV. V trimming: 3 bases; J trimming: 5 bases; junction bases outside the gene matches: 6. Here the CDR3 DNA reads TGTGCCAGCAGCTTCGTCCCGGACAGGGGGTATGGCTACACCTTC. It codes for CASSFVPDRGYGYTF.

The V and J genes are TRBV7-2 and TRBJ2-3; TRBD2 aligns across 11 bases. The CDR3 is 18 amino acids. V dropped 5 bases and J dropped 3; count of bases not matched to a gene: 13. The germline V gene encodes CDR1 SGHTA and CDR2 FQGNSA. CDR3 sequence: CASSLLAGGPQATDTQYF. The CDR3 DNA reads TGTGCCAGCAGCCTATTAGCGGGAGGGCCTCAAGCGACAGATACGCAGTATTTT.

The gene calls are TRBV6-4 and TRBJ2-2; D possibly corresponds to TRBD2 (5 bases). This CDR3 contains 14 residues. V was pared by 8 bases and J by 3 bases, with 13 bases between. In germline, CDR1 is MRHNA, CDR2 SNTAGT. The CDR3: CASRSARDTGELFF. The CDR3 nucleotides are TGTGCCAGCCGTAGCGCGAGGGACACCGGGGAGCTGTTTTTT.

V usage is TRBV9 and J usage is TRBJ2-1; D is possibly TRBD2 (7 bases). Looked up from germline, CDR1 is SGDLS and CDR2 is YYNGEE. Trimming took off 0 bases at V and 2 bases at J, with 9 bases between the two ends. The CDR3 sequence is 15 residues long. The CDR3 DNA reads as TGTGCCAGCAGCGTAGAGGGGGGGGCCTACAATGAGCAGTTCTTC. Translated: CASSVEGGAYNEQFF.